These 8 T cell receptor beta chains were sequenced from one sample in a study of blood T cell repertoires in COVID-19. Profiling relied on immunoSEQ multiplex PCR, and the TCRdb table lists in-frame clones only, not all of them. The sample includes approximately 200,000 clones, roughly 87% of them seen just once. The source material was PBMCs or T cells enriched from blood (not recorded which). Receptors originate from a man in his late teens or twenties with acute COVID-19.

The chain employs TRBV13 and TRBJ2-1; D possibly corresponds to TRBD2 (5 bases). Germline-derived CDR1 and CDR2 are PRHDT and FYEKMQ (reference sequence). This CDR3 is built from 15 residues. Trimming cost V 3 bases and J 3 bases, with 12 bases left between them. The CDR3 bases are TGTGCCAGCAGCTTCCCGGGGTCCGACTACAATGAGCAGTTCTTC. It translates to CASSFPGSDYNEQFF.

This clone was recorded once. The CDR3 reads CASSLVGVVAGNTIYF. CDR3 nucleotide sequence: TGCGCCAGCAGCTTGGTAGGGGTGGTCGCTGGAAACACCATATATTTT. The chain carries TRBV5-1 and TRBJ1-3, with D perhaps TRBD1 (5 bases). Looked up from germline, CDR1 is SGHRS and CDR2 is YFSETQ. V gave up 0 bases and J gave up 2 bases, with 12 bases separating them. The CDR3 spans 16 residues.

V gene TRBV4-3 combines with J gene TRBJ2-1; 7 bases match TRBD2. V lost 2 bases, J lost 8 bases, and 9 bases stayed unmatched. CDR1 LGHNA and CDR2 YSLEER come from the germline V gene. This CDR3 is built from 15 residues. For the CDR3, the DNA is TGCGCCAGCAGCCAAAGCGCGACTAGCCCCCATGAGCAGTTCTTC. Translation: CASSQSATSPHEQFF.

This chain joins TRBV11-1 and TRBJ1-1; D not certain. Trimming pared 5 bases from V and 0 bases from J, leaving 7 bases between. Germline CDR1 reads SGHAT; CDR2 reads FQDESV (reference sequence). The CDR3 totals 13 residues. DNA of the CDR3: TGTGCCAGCAGCCCCTCAGTGAACACTGAAGCTTTCTTT. It yields the protein CASSPSVNTEAFF.

This chain links TRBV7-9 with TRBJ1-2; D uncertain. CDR3 length: 13 amino acids. Per germline, CDR1 SEHNR and CDR2 FQNEAQ (reference sequence). V was shortened by 1 base and J by 6 bases, with 9 bases between the two germline ends. The DNA for the CDR3 is TGTGCCAGCAGCTTAGTCGGCGGGGATGGCTACACCTTC. Amino acids: CASSLVGGDGYTF.

The V and J genes are TRBV6-2 or TRBV6-3 and TRBJ2-1; no definite D call. The V end lost 6 bases, the J end lost 4 bases, and 13 bases lay between the germline ends. CDR3 size: 14 residues. The germline CDR1 and CDR2 sequences are MNHEY and SVGEGT. The CDR3 protein is CASSESQSYNEQFF. The CDR3 DNA is TGTGCCAGCAGCGAGAGCCAAAGTTACAATGAGCAGTTCTTC.

V gene TRBV28 combines with J gene TRBJ2-5; maybe TRBD1 (5 bases). This CDR3 comprises 13 residues. Germline-derived CDR1 and CDR2 are MDHEN and SYDVKM. V lost 6 bases, J lost 7 bases, and 15 bases lay in between. The CDR3 loop is CASRGQGLLTQYF. The CDR3 DNA is TGTGCCAGCAGGGGTCAGGGTTTACTGACCCAGTACTTC.

The chain couples TRBV28 to TRBJ2-6; possible D gene TRBD1, 6 bases. From germline, CDR1 is MDHEN and CDR2 SYDVKM. The CDR3 loop spans 15 amino acids. V lost 2 bases, J lost 3 bases, and 8 bases lay in between. CDR3 nucleotide sequence: TGTGCCAGCAGTTTACAGGGGAATGGGGCCAACGTCCTGACTTTC. It specifies CASSLQGNGANVLTF.